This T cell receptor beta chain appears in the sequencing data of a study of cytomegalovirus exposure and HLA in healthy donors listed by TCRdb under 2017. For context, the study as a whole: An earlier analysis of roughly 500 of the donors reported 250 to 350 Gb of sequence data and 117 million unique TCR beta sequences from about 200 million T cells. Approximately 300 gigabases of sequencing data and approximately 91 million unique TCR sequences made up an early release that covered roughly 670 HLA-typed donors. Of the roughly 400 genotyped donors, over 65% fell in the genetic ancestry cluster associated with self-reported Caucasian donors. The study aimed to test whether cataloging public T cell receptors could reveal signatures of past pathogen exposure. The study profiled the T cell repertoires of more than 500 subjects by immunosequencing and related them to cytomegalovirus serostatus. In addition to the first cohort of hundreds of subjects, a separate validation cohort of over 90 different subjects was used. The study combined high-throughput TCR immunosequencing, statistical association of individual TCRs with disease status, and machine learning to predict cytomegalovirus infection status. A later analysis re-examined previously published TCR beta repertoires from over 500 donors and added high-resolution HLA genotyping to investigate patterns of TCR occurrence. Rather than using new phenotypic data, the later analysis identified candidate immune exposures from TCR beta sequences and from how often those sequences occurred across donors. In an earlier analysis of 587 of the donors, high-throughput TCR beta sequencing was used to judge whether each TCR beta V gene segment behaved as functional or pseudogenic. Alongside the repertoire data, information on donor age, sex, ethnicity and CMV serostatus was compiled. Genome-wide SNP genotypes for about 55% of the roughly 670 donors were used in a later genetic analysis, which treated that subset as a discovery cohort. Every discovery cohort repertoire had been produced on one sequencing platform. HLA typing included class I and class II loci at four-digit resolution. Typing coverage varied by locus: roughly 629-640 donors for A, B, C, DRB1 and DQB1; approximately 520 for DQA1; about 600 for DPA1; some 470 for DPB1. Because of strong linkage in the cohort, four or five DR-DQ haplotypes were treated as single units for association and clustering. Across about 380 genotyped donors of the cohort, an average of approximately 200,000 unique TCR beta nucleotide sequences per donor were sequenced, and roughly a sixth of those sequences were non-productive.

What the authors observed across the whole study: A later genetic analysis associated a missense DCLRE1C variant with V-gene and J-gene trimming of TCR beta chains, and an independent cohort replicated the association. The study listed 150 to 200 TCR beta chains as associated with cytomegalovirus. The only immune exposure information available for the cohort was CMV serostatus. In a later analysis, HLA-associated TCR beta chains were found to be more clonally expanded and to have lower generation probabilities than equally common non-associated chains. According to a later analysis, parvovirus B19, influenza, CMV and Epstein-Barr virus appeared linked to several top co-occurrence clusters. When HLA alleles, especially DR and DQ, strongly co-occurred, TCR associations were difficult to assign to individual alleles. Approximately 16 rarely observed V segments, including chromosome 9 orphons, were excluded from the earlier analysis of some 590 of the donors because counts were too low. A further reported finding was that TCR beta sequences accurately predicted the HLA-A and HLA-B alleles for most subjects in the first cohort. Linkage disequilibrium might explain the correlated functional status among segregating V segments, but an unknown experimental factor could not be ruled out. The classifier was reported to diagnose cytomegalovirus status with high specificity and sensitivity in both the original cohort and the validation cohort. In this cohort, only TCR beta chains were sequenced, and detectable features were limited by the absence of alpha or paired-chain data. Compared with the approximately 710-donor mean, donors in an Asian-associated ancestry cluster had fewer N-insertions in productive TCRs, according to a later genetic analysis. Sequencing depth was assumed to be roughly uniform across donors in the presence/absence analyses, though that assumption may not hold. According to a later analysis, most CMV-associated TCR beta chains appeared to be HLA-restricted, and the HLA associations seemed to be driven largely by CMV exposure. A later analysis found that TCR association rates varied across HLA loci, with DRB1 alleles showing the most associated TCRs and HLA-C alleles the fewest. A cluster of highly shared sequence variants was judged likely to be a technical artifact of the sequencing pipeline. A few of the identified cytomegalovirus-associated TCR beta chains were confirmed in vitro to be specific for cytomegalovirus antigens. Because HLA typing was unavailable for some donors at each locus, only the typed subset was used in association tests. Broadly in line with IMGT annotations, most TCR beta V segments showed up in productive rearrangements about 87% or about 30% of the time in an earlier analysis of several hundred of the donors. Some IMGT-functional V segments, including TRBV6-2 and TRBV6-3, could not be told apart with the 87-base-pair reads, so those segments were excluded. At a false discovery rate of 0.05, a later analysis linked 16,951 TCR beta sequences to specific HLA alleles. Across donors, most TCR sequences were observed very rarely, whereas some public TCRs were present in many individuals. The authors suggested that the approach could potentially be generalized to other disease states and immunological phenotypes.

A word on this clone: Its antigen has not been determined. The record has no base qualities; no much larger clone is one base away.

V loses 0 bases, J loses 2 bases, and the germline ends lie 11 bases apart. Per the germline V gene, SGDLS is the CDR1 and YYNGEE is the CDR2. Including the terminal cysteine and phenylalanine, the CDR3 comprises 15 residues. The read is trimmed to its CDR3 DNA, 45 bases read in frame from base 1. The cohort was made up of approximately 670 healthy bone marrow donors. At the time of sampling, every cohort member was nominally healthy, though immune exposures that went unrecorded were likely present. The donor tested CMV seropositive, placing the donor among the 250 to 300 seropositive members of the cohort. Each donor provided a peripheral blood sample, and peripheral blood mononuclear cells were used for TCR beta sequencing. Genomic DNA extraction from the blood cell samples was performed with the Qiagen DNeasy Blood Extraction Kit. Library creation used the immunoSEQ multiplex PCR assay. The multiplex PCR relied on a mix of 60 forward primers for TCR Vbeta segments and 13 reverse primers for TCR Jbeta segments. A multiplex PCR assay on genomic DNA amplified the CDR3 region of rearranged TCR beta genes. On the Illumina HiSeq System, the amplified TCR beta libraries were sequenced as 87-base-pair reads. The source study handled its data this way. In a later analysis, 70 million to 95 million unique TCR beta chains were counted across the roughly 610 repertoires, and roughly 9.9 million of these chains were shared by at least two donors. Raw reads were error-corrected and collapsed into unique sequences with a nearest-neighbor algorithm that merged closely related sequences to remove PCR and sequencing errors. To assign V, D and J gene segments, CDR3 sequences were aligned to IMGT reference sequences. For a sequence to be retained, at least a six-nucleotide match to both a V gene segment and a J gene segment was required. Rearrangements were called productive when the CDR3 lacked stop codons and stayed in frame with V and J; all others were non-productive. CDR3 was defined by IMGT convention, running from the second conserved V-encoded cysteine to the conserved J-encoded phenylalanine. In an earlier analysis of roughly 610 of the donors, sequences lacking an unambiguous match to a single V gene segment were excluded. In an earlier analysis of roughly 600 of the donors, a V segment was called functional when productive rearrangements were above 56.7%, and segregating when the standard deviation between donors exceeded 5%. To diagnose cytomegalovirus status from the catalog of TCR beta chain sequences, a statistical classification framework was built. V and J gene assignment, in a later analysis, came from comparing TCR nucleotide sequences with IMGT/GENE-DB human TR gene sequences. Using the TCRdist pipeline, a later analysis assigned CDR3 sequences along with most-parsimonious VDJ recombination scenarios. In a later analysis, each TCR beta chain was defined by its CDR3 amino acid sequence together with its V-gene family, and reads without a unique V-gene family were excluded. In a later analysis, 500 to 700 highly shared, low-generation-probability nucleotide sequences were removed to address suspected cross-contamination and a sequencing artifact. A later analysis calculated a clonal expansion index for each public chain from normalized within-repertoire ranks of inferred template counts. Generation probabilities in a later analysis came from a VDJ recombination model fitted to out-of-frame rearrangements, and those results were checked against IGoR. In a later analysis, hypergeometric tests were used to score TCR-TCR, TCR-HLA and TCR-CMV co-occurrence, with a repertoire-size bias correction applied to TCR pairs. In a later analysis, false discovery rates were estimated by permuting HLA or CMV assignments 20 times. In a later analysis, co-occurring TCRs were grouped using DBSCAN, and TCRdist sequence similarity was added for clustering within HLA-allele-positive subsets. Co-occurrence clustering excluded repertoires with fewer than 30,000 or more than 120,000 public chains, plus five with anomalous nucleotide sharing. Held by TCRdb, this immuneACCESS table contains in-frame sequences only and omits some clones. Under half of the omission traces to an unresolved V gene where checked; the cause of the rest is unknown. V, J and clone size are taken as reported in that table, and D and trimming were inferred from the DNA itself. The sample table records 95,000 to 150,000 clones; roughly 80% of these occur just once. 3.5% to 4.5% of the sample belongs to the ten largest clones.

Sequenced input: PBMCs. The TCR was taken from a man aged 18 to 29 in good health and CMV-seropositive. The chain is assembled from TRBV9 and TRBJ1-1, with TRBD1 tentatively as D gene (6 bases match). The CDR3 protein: CASSVVAGVNTEAFF. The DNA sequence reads TGTGCCAGCAGCGTAGTTGCAGGGGTAAACACTGAAGCTTTCTTT.